This TCR beta chain derives from a study of cytomegalovirus exposure and HLA in healthy donors. TCRdb's table, derived via immunoSEQ multiplex PCR, lists solely in-frame clones and lacks some. The table has 150,000 to 200,000 clones, roughly 86% seen once. The donors were part of the roughly 130-subject validation cohort, which stood apart from the roughly 670-subject first cohort. Comments on this clone: The antigen is not known.

Study-wide results and caveats: Some TCR beta chains (about 180 of them) were listed as cytomegalovirus-associated. Testing in vitro showed a few CMV-associated chains specific for CMV antigens.

The CDR3 spans 14 residues. In germline, CDR1 is SGHTA, CDR2 FQGTGA. With 3 bases removed from V and 0 bases from J, the gap between germline ends came to 7 bases. The J gene is TRBJ2-3, the V gene TRBV7-3; either TRBD1 or TRBD2 may fit D (5 bases each). The TCR comes from a man aged 25 to 45 in good health and CMV-seropositive. The specimen sequenced was PBMCs. CDR3 protein: CASSLGTSTDTQYF. The CDR3 DNA follows: TGTGCCAGCAGCTTGGGGACCAGCACAGATACGCAGTATTTT.